The 10 T cell receptor beta chains below were found in one sample sequenced in a study of CD8+CD57+ T cells in acquired aplastic anemia. Profiles of TCR beta VDJ and CDR3 were generated from a genomic DNA template. Via MiXCR, TCRdb re-called the reads, giving one row per CDR3 protein. The profile shows approximately 57,000 distinct CDR3 sequences, about 56% of them singletons. Patients who underwent sequencing had shown CD8+CD57+ cell expansion by flow cytometry. The sequenced material came from sorted CD4+, CD8+, or CD8+CD57+ T cells (not recorded which) from PBMCs. The receptors were gathered from a human donor with aplastic anemia.

This clonotype was recorded only once. The chain joins TRBV7-2 to TRBJ1-6; D is unresolved. The CDR3 has 13 residues. V was pared by 0 bases and J by 8 bases, with 5 bases between. Germline assignment: CDR1 SGHTA and CDR2 FQGNSA. Here the CDR3 reads CASSLAADSPLHF. As DNA, the CDR3 is TGTGCCAGCAGCTTAGCGGCAGATTCACCCCTCCACTTT. The complete variable domain, with remaining parts taken from reference TRBV7-2 and TRBJ1-6, reads GAGVSQSPSNKVTEKGKDVELRCDPISGHTALYWYRQSLGQGLEFLIYFQGNSAPDKSGLPSDRFSAERTGGSVSTLTIQRTQQEDSAVYLCASSLAADSPLHFGNGTRLTVT.

V usage is TRBV20-1 and J usage is TRBJ2-7, with no clear D. CDR3 length: 15 residues. Trimming shortened V by 0 bases and J by 1 base, and 13 bases separated the two germline ends. Germline values: CDR1 DFQATT, CDR2 SNEGSKA (reference sequence). The CDR3 DNA sequence: TGCAGTGCTAGAGACCCCACAGCTAGATCCTACGAGCAGTACTTC. This codes for CSARDPTARSYEQYF.

The chain couples TRBV25-1 to TRBJ1-2; D perhaps matches TRBD1 (5 bases). This CDR3 has 14 amino acids. V dropped 1 base and J dropped 4 bases, with 10 bases sitting between them. Per germline, CDR1 MGHDK and CDR2 SYGVNS. CDR3 coding DNA: TGTGCCAGCAGTGAATCCGACAGAAGCTATGGCTACACCTTC. Residues: CASSESDRSYGYTF.

This chain connects TRBV20-1 to TRBJ2-7; D is unclear. Germline loops: CDR1 DFQATT, CDR2 SNEGSKA (reference sequence). There are 14 residues in the CDR3. V dropped 6 bases and J dropped 3 bases, with 18 bases sitting between them. In nucleotides, the CDR3 is TGCAGTGCCCATGACTCTACGGGTATCTACGAGCAGTACTTC. It translates to CSAHDSTGIYEQYF.

The chain employs TRBV29-1 and TRBJ2-2, with D perhaps matching TRBD2 (7 bases). V was cut by 5 bases and J by 7 bases, with 14 bases left in between. Germline V gene sequence: CDR1 SQVTM, CDR2 ANQGSEA. This CDR3 contains 13 residues. CDR3 sequence reads: CSVKGGAGGELFF. CDR3 nucleotides: TGCAGCGTTAAGGGGGGGGCCGGCGGGGAGCTGTTTTTT.

This clonotype has ten or more counts. The rearrangement joins TRBV27 to TRBJ1-5; D is perhaps TRBD1 (6 bases). This CDR3 has 15 amino acids. V was pared by 5 bases and J by 6 bases, with 17 bases between. Germline V gene lookup returns CDR1 MNHEY and CDR2 SMNVEV (reference sequence). CDR3 amino acids: CASSRRGTGTQPQHF. For the CDR3, the DNA is TGTGCCAGCAGTCGGAGGGGAACAGGGACTCAGCCCCAGCATTTT.

This clonotype was detected a few times. V gene TRBV7-9 combines with J gene TRBJ1-2; 8 bases match TRBD1. Germline lookup yields CDR1 SEHNR and CDR2 FQNEAQ (reference sequence). This CDR3 spans 12 amino acids. V gave up 10 bases and J gave up 6 bases; unmatched junction bases: 7. The CDR3 bases are TGTGCCACGGACAGGGTGGTTAATGGCTACACCTTC. Translation gives CATDRVVNGYTF.

The chain has TRBV16 and TRBJ1-1; D is undetermined. Germline CDR1 is KGHSY and CDR2 is FQNENV. This CDR3 is built from 14 residues. Between the trimmed V and J ends, which lost 4 bases and 4 bases, there was a span of 13 bases. CDR3 nucleotides: TGTGCCAGCAGCCCTAGAGGAAACCCCACTGAAGCTTTCTTT. Its protein product is CASSPRGNPTEAFF.

The count of this clonotype is one. J is TRBJ2-3 and V is TRBV7-9; D is undetermined. Looked up from germline, CDR1 is SEHNR and CDR2 is FQNEAQ (reference sequence). CDR3 length equals 12 residues. Trimming left V 5 bases short and J 8 bases short, with 11 bases between. The CDR3 spells CASSLRPSTQYF. CDR3 sequence (DNA): TGTGCCAGCAGCCTAAGACCCTCTACGCAGTATTTT.

A few counts support this clonotype. This chain joins TRBV7-9 and TRBJ2-3; no definite D call. The V gene lost 4 bases and the J gene lost 4 bases, with 9 bases spanning the gap. The CDR3 is made up of 13 amino acids. The germline gives CDR1 SEHNR, CDR2 FQNEAQ (reference sequence). CDR3 sequence: CASSSDPADTQYF. In DNA form, the CDR3 reads TGTGCCAGCAGCTCCGACCCCGCAGATACGCAGTATTTT.